Listed below are T cell receptor beta chains from one sample, sequenced in a study of blood T cell repertoires in COVID-19. Only in-frame clones appear in the TCRdb table, and some are missing; sequencing was by immunoSEQ multiplex PCR. In the table there are about 280,000 clones, roughly four fifths of which are singletons. The source material was peripheral blood. These receptors were collected from a woman in her 50s who had recovered from COVID-19. Each CDR3 is given with its conserved first and last residue. A D gene is named only where the DNA matches it firmly. Clone size is given for some rows only: seen once, a few or many times, or a class if the clone is expanded.

j_gene	abundance	d_gene	v_gene	CDR3nt	CDR3aa
TRBJ2-7	-	-	TRBV19	TGTGCCAGTAGCCGGGAAAAGGGTATCCGCGAGCAGTACTTC	CASSREKGIREQYF
TRBJ2-4	-	TRBD2	TRBV5-5	TGTGCCAGCAGCCCAATAGCGGGGGGCCCAAACATTCAGTACTTC	CASSPIAGGPNIQYF
TRBJ1-1	-	TRBD1	TRBV19	TGTGCCAGTAGTCTTTCCGGGACAGGGATCGACACTGAAGCTTTCTTT	CASSLSGTGIDTEAFF
TRBJ2-1	-	-	TRBV2	TGTGCCAGCAGGGAAGACTTTCCGGGGAATGAGCAGTTCTTC	CASREDFPGNEQFF
TRBJ2-5	-	-	TRBV19	TGTGCCAGTAGTATAGATGAGGGAGCCCAAGAGACCCAGTACTTC	CASSIDEGAQETQYF
TRBJ2-2	-	TRBD2	TRBV4-3	TGCGCCAGCAGCCTATCACGAGGAGGGATCGGGGGGACCGGGGAGCTGTTTTTT	CASSLSRGGIGGTGELFF
TRBJ2-3	-	TRBD1	TRBV29-1	TGCAGCGTTGGTCAGGGGGCTACAGATACGCAGTATTTT	CSVGQGATDTQYF
TRBJ1-1	-	TRBD1	TRBV28	TGTGCCAGCAGTCCTGGGACAGGGCCCCTGAACACTGAAGCTTTCTTT	CASSPGTGPLNTEAFF
TRBJ2-7	-	-	TRBV5-1	TGCGCCAGCAGCTTGGGGGCGGGAATCACCTACGAGCAGTACTTC	CASSLGAGITYEQYF
TRBJ1-4	-	TRBD1	TRBV10-3	TGTGCCATCAGGCCGGGACAGGGGGCGGAAAAACTGTTTTTT	CAIRPGQGAEKLFF
TRBJ1-2	-	-	TRBV5-4	TGTGCCAGCAGCTCGGGGGGGGATGGGTTCTATGGCTACACCTTC	CASSSGGDGFYGYTF
TRBJ2-3	-	TRBD2	TRBV6-2/TRBV6-3	TGTGCCAGCAGTTTCGCCGGGAGGACAGATACGCAGTATTTT	CASSFAGRTDTQYF
TRBJ1-2	once	-	TRBV29-1	TGCAGCGTTGAAGGCGGCGGGTTAGGCTATGGCTACACCTTC	CSVEGGGLGYGYTF
TRBJ1-2	-	TRBD1	TRBV24-1	TGTGCCACCAGTGATTCGACAGGGGGCGGTCACTATGGCTACACCTTC	CATSDSTGGGHYGYTF
TRBJ2-2	-	-	TRBV4-3	TGCGCCAGCAGCCTCCCGGGTGGGACCGGGGAGCTGTTTTTT	CASSLPGGTGELFF
TRBJ2-5	-	TRBD2	TRBV5-6	TGTGCCAGCAGCCCCCTAGGGACTAGCGGGGCTGGGGAGACCCAGTACTTC	CASSPLGTSGAGETQYF
TRBJ1-3	-	-	TRBV3-1/TRBV3-2	TGTGCCAGCAGCCCGGGTGTGGGCTCTGGAAACACCATATATTTT	CASSPGVGSGNTIYF
TRBJ2-5	once	TRBD2	TRBV7-2	TGTGCCAGCAGCTTAGCGTCTTGGGCCCTCGCGGGGGGAGGTCGGGAGACCCAGTACTTC	CASSLASWALAGGGRETQYF
TRBJ2-5	-	TRBD2	TRBV29-1	TGCAGCATTTCTAGCGGACAAGAGACCCAGTACTTC	CSISSGQETQYF
TRBJ2-1	-	TRBD2	TRBV7-3	TGTGCCAGCAGCCAGAGCGGGGGGAAACACAATGAGCAGTTCTTC	CASSQSGGKHNEQFF
TRBJ1-2	once	-	TRBV7-8	TGTGCCAGCAGCCGGACGACTAGGGGCTACACCTTC	CASSRTTRGYTF
TRBJ2-3	-	-	TRBV10-3	TGTGCCATCAGTGAGAGGGAGGCCGATACGCAGTATTTT	CAISEREADTQYF
TRBJ2-7	-	TRBD1	TRBV11-2	TGTGCCAGCAGCTTAGGAGGGACAGGCTTCTACGAGCAGTACTTC	CASSLGGTGFYEQYF
TRBJ2-7	few	-	TRBV25-1	TGTGCCAGCAGTGATGGCGGCGGCCGCTCCTACGAGCAGTACTTC	CASSDGGGRSYEQYF
TRBJ1-2	-	TRBD1	TRBV10-2	TGCGCCAGCAGTGAGACTCAGGGGGCAAACTATGGCTACACCTTC	CASSETQGANYGYTF
TRBJ2-5	-	-	TRBV21-1	TGTGCCAGCAGCAAAGCGACTGGCGGGGGGGCCAGGGAGACCCAGTACTTC	CASSKATGGGARETQYF
TRBJ1-5	-	-	TRBV28	TGTGCCAGCAGCTTGATAGTGAGTATAAGCAATCAGCCCCAGCATTTT	CASSLIVSISNQPQHF
TRBJ2-1	-	-	TRBV9	TGTGCCATATCGAGGTACAATGAGCAGTTCTTC	CAISRYNEQFF
TRBJ2-1	-	TRBD1	TRBV5-6	TGTGCCAGCAGCCCCGGACAGGTCTTCTACAATGAGCAGTTCTTC	CASSPGQVFYNEQFF
TRBJ2-7	-	TRBD1	TRBV9	TGTGCCAGCAGCAGGGGGGGACAGGGAAGGGTCGAGCAGTACTTC	CASSRGGQGRVEQYF
TRBJ1-1	-	TRBD1	TRBV24-1	TGTGCCACCACCTTGGGGACAGACAACACTGAAGCTTTCTTT	CATTLGTDNTEAFF
TRBJ1-5	-	TRBD1	TRBV19	TGTGCCAGTAGTATTGCCGGGACAGGGGTCAATCAGCCCCAGCATTTT	CASSIAGTGVNQPQHF
TRBJ2-7	-	-	TRBV4-1	TGCGCCAGCAGCCAAGCGGGGAGAGGAGACGAGCAGTACTTC	CASSQAGRGDEQYF
TRBJ2-2	-	TRBD2	TRBV30	TGTGCCTGGAGTGGAGCGGGAGGGGGGACCGGGGAGCTGTTTTTT	CAWSGAGGGTGELFF
TRBJ1-5	-	TRBD1	TRBV6-5	TGTGCCAGCAGTTACCGGGGACAGGGAAATCAGCCCCAGCATTTT	CASSYRGQGNQPQHF
TRBJ1-1	-	TRBD1	TRBV6-1	TGTGCCAGCAGGCACAGACAGGGTGTTTTCGAGGCTTTCTTT	CASRHRQGVFEAFF
TRBJ2-7	once	TRBD1	TRBV30	TGTGCCTGGAGTCACAGGGGGCGGGAGCAGTACTTC	CAWSHRGREQYF
TRBJ2-2	once	TRBD1	TRBV19	TGTGCCAGTAGTATAGATCTCAGTTGGACAGGGAACACCGGGGAGCTGTTTTTT	CASSIDLSWTGNTGELFF
TRBJ2-7	-	TRBD2	TRBV29-1	TGCAGCGTCAGCCTGGCTAGCGGGAGTCCCTACGAGCAGTACTTC	CSVSLASGSPYEQYF
TRBJ1-2	-	-	TRBV27	TGTGCCAGCAGTTTATTCGGCGGGACTGGTTCGGGCTCCTATGGCTACACCTTC	CASSLFGGTGSGSYGYTF